Below, 24 T cell receptor beta chains from the same sample are listed, as sequenced in a study of post-analysis software for immune sequencing data. Unique molecular identifiers had been added to the TCR beta cDNA libraries. TCRdb ran MiXCR on the PCR reads and lists one entry per CDR3 protein. The table lists under 200,000 distinct CDR3 sequences, approximately 30% of them singletons. General observations from the study: Patients carried a handful of TRBV segments more frequently than controls did, and TRBV5-6, TRBV5-1 and TRBV20-1 were among them.

These receptors have no known antigen. Sequencing input: blood. The origin of the receptors is a girl aged 2-17 years with multiple sclerosis.

J is TRBJ1-2 and V is TRBV12-3 or TRBV12-4; TRBD1 is a possible D gene (6 bases). There are 14 residues in the CDR3. Trimming removed 7 bases from V and 7 bases from J, with 19 bases in between. CDR3 DNA: TGTGCCAGCACTCGCAGCGGGGGGCGGGGTGGCTACACCTTC. This sequence encodes CASTRSGGRGGYTF.

The rearrangement uses TRBV12-3 or TRBV12-4 and TRBJ2-2; D is unclear. The CDR3 consists of 12 residues. Deletions cut 8 bases from V and 7 bases from J, with 11 bases between. The CDR3 spells CASAYGFGELFF. The CDR3 DNA reads TGTGCCAGCGCTTATGGTTTCGGGGAGCTGTTTTTT.

The chain employs TRBV7-8 and TRBJ2-1; TRBD1 is a possible D gene (5 bases). Germline CDR1 and CDR2: SGHVS and FQNEAQ. V lost 4 bases and J lost 6, with 10 bases in between. This CDR3 is built from 13 residues. The CDR3 DNA is TGTGCCAGCAGCTGGGGCCCTGCCAATGAGCAGTTCTTC. Residues: CASSWGPANEQFF.

The rearrangement links TRBV7-9 to TRBJ2-3; D is uncertain. The CDR3 has 14 residues. V lost 6 bases to trimming and J lost 2 bases, with 12 bases between them. Germline V CDR1 and CDR2: SEHNR, FQNEAQ (reference sequence). The CDR3 reads CASRKTGFTDTQYF. CDR3 in DNA: TGTGCCAGCAGGAAGACTGGGTTCACAGATACGCAGTATTTT.

This chain links TRBV5-6 with TRBJ2-5; 9 bases are shared with TRBD1. The DNA end is a closer match to TRBJ2-7, so the J assignment may be wrong. The CDR3 totals 13 residues. CDR1 and CDR2 from the germline V gene are SGHDT and YYEEEE. CDR3 loop: CASSPGQGFEQYF. The CDR3 DNA sequence: TGTGCCAGCAGCCCGGGACAGGGATTCGAGCAGTACTTC.

This chain connects TRBV12-5 to TRBJ2-5; 9 nucleotides align to TRBD1. The CDR3 is 13 residues long. CDR1 and CDR2 (germline): LGHNT, FRNRAP. After removal of 5 bases from V and 11 bases from J, the junction contained 9 bases not matched to a gene. The CDR3 DNA reads TGTGCTAGTGGTCCGGACAGGGGTGGGGAGCAGTACTTC. This encodes CASGPDRGGEQYF.

The V call is TRBV12-3 or TRBV12-4, the J call TRBJ1-1, with TRBD1 identical over 7 bases. Trimming removed 6 bases from V and 1 base from J; junction bases left unmatched: 11. This CDR3 contains 16 residues. The CDR3 sequence: CASRLQQGPQNTEAFF. The CDR3 DNA sequence: TGTGCCAGCAGGCTACAACAGGGGCCGCAGAACACTGAAGCTTTCTTT.

The rearrangement joins TRBV2 to TRBJ1-1; D remains unclear. The length of the CDR3 is 13 residues. Trimming left V 5 bases short and J 6 bases short, with 13 bases between. Germline CDR1 SNHLY, CDR2 FYNNEI. The CDR3 is CASSLLVVPEAFF. As DNA, the CDR3 is TGTGCCAGCAGTCTCTTGGTGGTTCCTGAAGCTTTCTTT.

The CDR3 is CSARDSGTGEDTEAFF. CDR3 nucleotide sequence: TGCAGTGCTAGAGATTCGGGGACAGGGGAGGACACTGAAGCTTTCTTT. This rearrangement joins TRBV20-1 to TRBJ1-1, with TRBD1 matching over 10 bases. CDR3 length equals 16 residues. With 0 bases clipped from V and 3 bases from J, the junction kept 7 bases outside the gene matches. The germline gives CDR1 DFQATT, CDR2 SNEGSKA (reference sequence).

V is TRBV20-1 and J is TRBJ2-7; 10 bases map to TRBD2. Germline CDR1 reads DFQATT; CDR2 reads SNEGSKA (reference sequence). The V and J ends lost 5 bases and 5 bases, in that order; junction bases with no gene match: 6. The length of the CDR3 is 13 residues. CDR3: CSARTSGVHEQYF. In DNA form, the CDR3 reads TGCAGTGCTCGGACTAGCGGCGTCCACGAGCAGTACTTC.

The rearrangement links TRBV3-1 to TRBJ1-1, with D hard to call. Germline V lookup: CDR1 LGHDT, CDR2 YNNKEL (reference sequence). The CDR3 extends over 14 amino acids. V was clipped by 0 bases and J by 9 bases, with 14 bases between them. This chain's CDR3 is CASSQDRAVRKAFF. The CDR3 coding sequence is TGTGCCAGCAGCCAAGATCGGGCAGTTCGGAAAGCTTTCTTT. Filled out from reference TRBV3-1 and TRBJ1-1, the complete variable domain reads DTAVSQTPKYLVTQMGNDKSIKCEQNLGHDTMYWYKQDSKKFLKIMFSYNNKELIINETVPNRFSPKSPDKAHLNLHINSLELGDSAVYFCASSQDRAVRKAFFGQGTRLTVV.

This clonotype was seen at least ten times. The chain uses TRBV4-1 and TRBJ2-4; a possible D gene is TRBD1 (6 bases). The CDR3 is 15 amino acids. Trimming pared 4 bases from V and 2 bases from J, leaving 12 bases between. The germline V gene encodes CDR1 MGHRA and CDR2 YSYEKL. This CDR3 is CASSLQGDSKNIQYF. CDR3 DNA: TGCGCCAGCAGCCTACAGGGTGACTCCAAAAACATTCAGTACTTC.

On this clonotype itself: Germline and junction disagree at one end, which may indicate a read error. The chain carries TRBV20-1 and TRBJ2-1; 7 bases align to TRBD2. The CDR3 spans 18 residues. The germline gives CDR1 DFQATT, CDR2 SNEGSKA (reference sequence). CDR3 DNA: TGCAGTGCTAGAGAGGACGCTAGCGGTCATCGTTCCTACAGTGAGCAGTTCTTC. This codes for CSAREDASGHRSYSEQFF.

This clonotype was recorded many times. The chain combines TRBV7-8 with TRBJ1-1; 10 bases match TRBD1. Germline-derived CDR1 and CDR2 are SGHVS and FQNEAQ. CDR3 length: 15 amino acids. The J segment lost 4 bases and the V segment lost 5 bases, leaving 7 bases of the junction unmatched. The CDR3 region has the DNA TGTGCCAGCAGCCGAACCGGGACAGGGGTCACTGAAGCTTTCTTT. This encodes CASSRTGTGVTEAFF.

As concerns this clonotype: A much larger clone sits a single nucleotide away, making a read error possible. J is TRBJ1-5 and V is TRBV6-4; D remains unclear. The CDR3 has 15 amino acids. The ends were cut back, 4 bases at V and 4 bases at J, with 14 bases in the middle. Germline V CDR1 and CDR2: MRHNA, SNTAGT. CDR3 region: CASSGWSGANQPQHF. DNA of the CDR3: TGTGCCAGCAGTGGCTGGTCAGGCGCTAATCAGCCCCAGCATTTT.

The rearrangement joins TRBV13 to TRBJ2-7, with 15 bases matching TRBD2. J gave up 6 bases and V 5 bases, and 5 bases lay outside the gene matches. Germline CDR1 and CDR2: PRHDT and FYEKMQ (reference sequence). The CDR3 has 15 amino acids. The CDR3 sequence: CASSPQGLAGGEQYF. CDR3 bases: TGTGCCAGCAGCCCCCAGGGACTAGCGGGAGGCGAGCAGTACTTC.

As concerns this clonotype: At one end, the junction sequence differs from germline, possibly due to a read error. CDR3 loop: CASGSISKRLETQYF. Written as DNA, the CDR3 is TGTGCCAGCGGCTCAATATCCAAGCGGCTAGAGACTCAGTACTTC. The V gene is TRBV5-5, the J gene TRBJ2-5, with a tentative D call TRBD2 (5 bases). The CDR3 totals 15 residues. Germline values: CDR1 SGHKS, CDR2 YYEKEE (reference sequence).

This clonotype was seen only a few times. V gene TRBV7-9 combines with J gene TRBJ2-1; TRBD2 matches 7 bases. The CDR3 covers 15 residues. V shed 5 bases and J 0 bases; nucleotides not matched to a gene: 4. CDR1 and CDR2 from the germline V gene are SEHNR and FQNEAQ (reference sequence). The CDR3 sequence is CASSLRGSSYNEQFF. For the CDR3, the DNA is TGTGCCAGCAGCCTGCGGGGGAGCTCCTACAATGAGCAGTTCTTC.

This clonotype appeared many times. V gene TRBV28 combines with J gene TRBJ2-1; 12 nucleotides agree with TRBD2. V trimming: 7 bases; J trimming: 7 bases; junction bases outside the gene matches: 8. From germline, CDR1 is MDHEN and CDR2 SYDVKM. This CDR3 contains 15 residues. This CDR3 is CASNSGLAGMNEQFF. The DNA for the CDR3 is TGTGCCAGCAATTCAGGACTAGCGGGAATGAATGAGCAGTTCTTC.

This clonotype was observed a few times. The V call is TRBV6-6, the J call TRBJ1-5; D gene unclear. This CDR3 has 17 amino acids. Trimming took off 8 bases at V and 0 bases at J, with 20 bases between the two ends. CDR1 MNHNY and CDR2 SVGAGI come from the germline V gene (reference sequence). Here the CDR3 DNA reads TGTGCCAGCTCCACCGGCAACAGACCCGTTAGCAATCAGCCCCAGCATTTT. Its protein product is CASSTGNRPVSNQPQHF.

This clonotype was seen many times. This rearrangement joins TRBV6-5 to TRBJ2-1, with a tentative D call TRBD1 (6 bases). V lost 0 bases, J lost 2 bases, and 14 bases lay in between. Germline V gene lookup returns CDR1 MNHEY and CDR2 SVGAGI. The CDR3 has 17 residues. The DNA for the CDR3 is TGTGCCAGCAGTTACTCGAGTGGGGGCCGAGCCTACAATGAGCAGTTCTTC. As protein: CASSYSSGGRAYNEQFF.

In its sample, this clonotype was seen many times. The J gene is TRBJ2-7, the V gene TRBV29-1; possibly TRBD1 or TRBD2 for D (5 bases each). The CDR3 has 14 residues. V lost 5 bases and J 2 bases, leaving 16 bases between the germline ends. CDR1 is SQVTM, CDR2 ANQGSEA, per germline. CDR3 in amino acids: CSVKIRDGPYEQYF. CDR3 sequence (DNA): TGCAGCGTTAAGATCCGGGACGGCCCCTACGAGCAGTACTTC.

This clonotype occurred a few times. J is TRBJ1-5 and V is TRBV28; a weak D match, TRBD1 (6 bases). Germline values: CDR1 MDHEN, CDR2 SYDVKM. CDR3 length: 12 amino acids. V was cut by 10 bases and J by 1 base, with 8 bases left in between. The CDR3 reads CANQGSNQPQHF. The CDR3 DNA follows: TGTGCCAACCAGGGGAGCAATCAGCCCCAGCATTTT. The variable domain in full, with the rest retrieved from reference TRBV28 and TRBJ1-5, is DVKVTQSSRYLVKRTGEKVFLECVQDMDHENMFWYRQDPGLGLRLIYFSYDVKMKEKGDIPEGYSVSREKKERFSLILESASTNQTSMYLCANQGSNQPQHFGDGTRLSIL.

The chain combines TRBV5-1 with TRBJ2-2; D is uncertain. Per the germline V gene, CDR1 is SGHRS and CDR2 is YFSETQ. The CDR3 has 16 residues. V lost 1 base, J lost 5 bases, and 15 bases lay in between. The CDR3 loop is CASSLLGPVVTGELFF. CDR3 nucleotides: TGCGCCAGCAGCTTGTTGGGTCCAGTAGTAACCGGGGAGCTGTTTTTT.